This T cell receptor beta chain originates from a study of shared clonotypes between healthy human individuals. Notes on the study in general: In the sorted subsets, rarefaction showed sequencing was incomplete despite large depth.

This CDR3 comprises 15 residues. Execution of the assay was at deep level. Profiled with immunoSEQ multiplex PCR; TCRdb holds only in-frame clones, not every one. The profile shows fewer than 1.8 million clones, less than 99% of them singletons. On this clone: Its antigen is unidentified.

Material: naive CD4+ T cells sorted from blood. Regarding subset: CD45RA+ positively selected. The chain links TRBV21-1 to TRBJ2-1; the table's D call TRBD2 went unverified against the DNA. TRBV21-1 is assigned pseudogene status. This clonotype was obtained from a man in his thirties or forties in good health. CDR3 protein: CASSTIAESYNEQFF. CDR3 sequence (DNA): TGTGCCAGCAGCACGATAGCGGAATCCTACAATGAGCAGTTCTTC.